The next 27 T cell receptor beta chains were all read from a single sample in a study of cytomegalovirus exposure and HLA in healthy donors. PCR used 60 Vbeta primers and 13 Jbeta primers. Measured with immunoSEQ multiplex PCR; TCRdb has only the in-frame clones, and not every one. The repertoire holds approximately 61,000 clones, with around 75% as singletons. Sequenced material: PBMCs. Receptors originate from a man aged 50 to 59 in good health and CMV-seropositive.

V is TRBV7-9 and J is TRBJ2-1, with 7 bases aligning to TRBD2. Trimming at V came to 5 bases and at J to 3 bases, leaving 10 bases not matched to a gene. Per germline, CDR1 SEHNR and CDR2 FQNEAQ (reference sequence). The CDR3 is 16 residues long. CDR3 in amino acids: CASSILLASLYNEQFF. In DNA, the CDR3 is TGTGCCAGCAGCATATTACTAGCGTCCCTCTACAATGAGCAGTTCTTC.

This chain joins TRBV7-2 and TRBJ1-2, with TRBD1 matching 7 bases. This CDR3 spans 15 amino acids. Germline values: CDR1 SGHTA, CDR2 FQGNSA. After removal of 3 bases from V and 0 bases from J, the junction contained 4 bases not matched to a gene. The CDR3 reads CASSLTGLANYGYTF. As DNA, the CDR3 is TGTGCCAGCAGCTTGACAGGGTTAGCTAACTATGGCTACACCTTC.

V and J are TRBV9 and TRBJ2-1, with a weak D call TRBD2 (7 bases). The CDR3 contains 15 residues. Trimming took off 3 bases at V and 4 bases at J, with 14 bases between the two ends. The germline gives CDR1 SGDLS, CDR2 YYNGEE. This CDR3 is CASSEGGGGYNEQFF. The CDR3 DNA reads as TGTGCCAGCAGCGAAGGGGGGGGCGGGTACAATGAGCAGTTCTTC.

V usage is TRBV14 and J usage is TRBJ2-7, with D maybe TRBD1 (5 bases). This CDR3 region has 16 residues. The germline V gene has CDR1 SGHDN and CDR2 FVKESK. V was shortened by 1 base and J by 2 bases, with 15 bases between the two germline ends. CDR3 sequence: CASSQGSKGATYEQYF. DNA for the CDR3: TGTGCCAGCAGCCAAGGGAGTAAAGGGGCAACCTACGAGCAGTACTTC.

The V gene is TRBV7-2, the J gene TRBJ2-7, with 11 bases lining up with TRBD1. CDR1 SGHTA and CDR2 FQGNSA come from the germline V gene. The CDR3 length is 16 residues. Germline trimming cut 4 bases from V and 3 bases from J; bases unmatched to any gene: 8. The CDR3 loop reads CASSYSGTGGLYEQYF. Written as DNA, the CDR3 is TGTGCCAGCAGCTATTCAGGGACAGGGGGACTCTACGAGCAGTACTTC.

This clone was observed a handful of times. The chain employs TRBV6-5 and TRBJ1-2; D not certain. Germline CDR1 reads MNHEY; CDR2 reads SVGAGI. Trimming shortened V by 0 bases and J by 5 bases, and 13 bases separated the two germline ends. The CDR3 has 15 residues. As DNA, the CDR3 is TGTGCCAGCAGTTACTCGGGAGCGTGGCGGTATGGCTACACCTTC. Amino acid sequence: CASSYSGAWRYGYTF.

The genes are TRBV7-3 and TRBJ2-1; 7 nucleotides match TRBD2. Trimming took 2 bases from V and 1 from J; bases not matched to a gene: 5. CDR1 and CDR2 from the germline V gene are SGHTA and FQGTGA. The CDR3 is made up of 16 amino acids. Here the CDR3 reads CASSLWGGVSYNEQFF. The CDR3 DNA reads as TGTGCCAGCAGCTTATGGGGGGGGGTTTCCTACAATGAGCAGTTCTTC.

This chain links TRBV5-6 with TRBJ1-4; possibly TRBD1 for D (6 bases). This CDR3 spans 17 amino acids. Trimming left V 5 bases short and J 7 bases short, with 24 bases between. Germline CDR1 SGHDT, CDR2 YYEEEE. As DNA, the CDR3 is TGTGCCAGCAGTCACTCTGGGGGGGCTAGGATAACTGAAAAACTGTTTTTT. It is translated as CASSHSGGARITEKLFF.

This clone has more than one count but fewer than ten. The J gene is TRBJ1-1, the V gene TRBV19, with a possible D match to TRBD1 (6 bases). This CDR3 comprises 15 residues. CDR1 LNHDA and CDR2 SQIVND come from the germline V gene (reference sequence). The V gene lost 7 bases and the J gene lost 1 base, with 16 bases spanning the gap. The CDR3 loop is CASTRTTTGNTEAFF. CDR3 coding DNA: TGTGCCAGTACCCGAACCACGACAGGGAACACTGAAGCTTTCTTT.

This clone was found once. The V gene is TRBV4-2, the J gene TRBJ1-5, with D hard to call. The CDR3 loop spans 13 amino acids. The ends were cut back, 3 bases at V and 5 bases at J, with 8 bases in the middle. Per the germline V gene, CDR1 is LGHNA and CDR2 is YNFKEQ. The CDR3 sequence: CASSHPLHQPQHF. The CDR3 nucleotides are TGTGCCAGCAGCCACCCGCTACATCAGCCCCAGCATTTT.

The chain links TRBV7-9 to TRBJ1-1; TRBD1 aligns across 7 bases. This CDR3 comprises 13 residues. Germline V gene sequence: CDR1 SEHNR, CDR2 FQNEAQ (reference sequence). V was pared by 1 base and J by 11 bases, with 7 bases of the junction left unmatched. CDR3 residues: CASSLVRDSGAFF. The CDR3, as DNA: TGTGCCAGCAGCTTAGTGCGGGACAGTGGGGCTTTCTTT. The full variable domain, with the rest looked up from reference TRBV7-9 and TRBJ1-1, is DTGVSQNPRHKITKRGQNVTFRCDPISEHNRLYWYRQTLGQGPEFLTYFQNEAQLEKSRLLSDRFSAERPKGSFSTLEIQRTEQGDSAMYLCASSLVRDSGAFFGQGTRLTVV.

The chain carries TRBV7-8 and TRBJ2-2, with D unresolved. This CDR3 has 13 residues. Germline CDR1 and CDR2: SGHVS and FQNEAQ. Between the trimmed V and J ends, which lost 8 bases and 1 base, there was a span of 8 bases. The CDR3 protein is CASLGKNTGELFF. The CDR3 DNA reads TGTGCCAGCTTGGGCAAGAACACCGGGGAGCTGTTTTTT.

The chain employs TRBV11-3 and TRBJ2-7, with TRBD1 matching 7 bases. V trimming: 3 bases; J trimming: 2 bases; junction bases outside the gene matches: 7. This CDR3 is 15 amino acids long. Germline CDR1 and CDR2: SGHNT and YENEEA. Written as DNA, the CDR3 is TGTGCCAGCAGCTTCGCCACCGGGACAGCCTACGAGCAGTACTTC. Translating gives CASSFATGTAYEQYF.

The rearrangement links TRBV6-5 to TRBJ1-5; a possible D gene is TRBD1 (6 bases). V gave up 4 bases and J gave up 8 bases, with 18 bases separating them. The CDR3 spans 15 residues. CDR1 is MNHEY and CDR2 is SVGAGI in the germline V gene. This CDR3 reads CASSLDRRGNKPQHF. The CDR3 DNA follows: TGTGCCAGCAGTTTAGACAGGCGCGGTAATAAGCCCCAGCATTTT.

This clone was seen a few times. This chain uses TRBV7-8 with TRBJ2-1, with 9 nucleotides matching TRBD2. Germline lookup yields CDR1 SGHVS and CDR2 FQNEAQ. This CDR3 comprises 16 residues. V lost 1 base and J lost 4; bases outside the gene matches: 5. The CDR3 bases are TGTGCCAGCAGCTTAGTGCGGGGGGGCCGGTACAATGAGCAGTTCTTC. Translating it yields CASSLVRGGRYNEQFF.

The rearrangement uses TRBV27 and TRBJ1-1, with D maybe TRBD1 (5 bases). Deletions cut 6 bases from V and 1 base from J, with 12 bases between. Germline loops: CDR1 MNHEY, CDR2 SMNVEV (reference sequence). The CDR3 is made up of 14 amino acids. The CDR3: CASSPGRENTEAFF. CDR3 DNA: TGTGCCAGCAGCCCCGGCAGGGAGAACACTGAAGCTTTCTTT.

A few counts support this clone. CDR3 loop: CASRIQGVTNEQFF. CDR3 coding DNA: TGTGCCAGCCGGATACAGGGGGTGACCAATGAGCAGTTCTTC. This sequence joins TRBV27 and TRBJ2-1; 8 nucleotides match TRBD1. The germline gives CDR1 MNHEY, CDR2 SMNVEV (reference sequence). This CDR3 is built from 14 residues. V lost 8 bases, J lost 6 bases, and 9 bases stayed unmatched.

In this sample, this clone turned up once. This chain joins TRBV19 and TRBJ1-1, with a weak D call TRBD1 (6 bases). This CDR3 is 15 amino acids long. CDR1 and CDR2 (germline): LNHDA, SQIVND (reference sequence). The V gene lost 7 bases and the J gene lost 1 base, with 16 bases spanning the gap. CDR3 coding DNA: TGTGCCAGTACCACCGGGGGGCTGGGGAACACTGAAGCTTTCTTT. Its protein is CASTTGGLGNTEAFF.

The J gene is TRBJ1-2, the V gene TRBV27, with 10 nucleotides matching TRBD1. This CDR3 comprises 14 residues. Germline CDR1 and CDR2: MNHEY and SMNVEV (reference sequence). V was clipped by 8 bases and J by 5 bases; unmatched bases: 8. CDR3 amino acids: CASRPGQGNYGYTF. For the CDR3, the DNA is TGTGCCAGCCGTCCGGGACAGGGGAATTATGGCTACACCTTC.

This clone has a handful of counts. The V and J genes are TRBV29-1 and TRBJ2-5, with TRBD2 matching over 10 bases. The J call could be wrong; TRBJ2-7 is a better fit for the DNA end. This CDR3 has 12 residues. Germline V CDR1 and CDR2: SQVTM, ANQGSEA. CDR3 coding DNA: TGCAGCGTTTGGACTAGCGGTTACGAGCAGTACTTC. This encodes CSVWTSGYEQYF.

CDR3 sequence reads: CASSDRGSSRRTDTQYF. The CDR3 nucleotides are TGTGCCAGCAGTGATAGAGGGAGCTCCCGACGCACAGATACGCAGTATTTT. The V and J genes are TRBV6-1 and TRBJ2-3, with D perhaps TRBD2 (5 bases). The CDR3 is 17 amino acids. Germline CDR1 and CDR2: MNHNS and SASEGT. V was shortened by 3 bases and J by 1 base, with 17 bases between the two germline ends.

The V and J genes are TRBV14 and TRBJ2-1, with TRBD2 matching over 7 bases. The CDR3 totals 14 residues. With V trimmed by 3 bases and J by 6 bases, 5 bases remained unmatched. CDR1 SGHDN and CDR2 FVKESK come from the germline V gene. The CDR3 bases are TGTGCCAGCAGCCATCGCCTAGCGGTCAATGAGCAGTTCTTC. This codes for CASSHRLAVNEQFF.

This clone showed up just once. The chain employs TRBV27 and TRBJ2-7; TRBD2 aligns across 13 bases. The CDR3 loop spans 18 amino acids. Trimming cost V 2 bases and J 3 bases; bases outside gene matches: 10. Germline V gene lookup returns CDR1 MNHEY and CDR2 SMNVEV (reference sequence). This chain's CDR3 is CASSLGPRLAGGSYEQYF. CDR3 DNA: TGTGCCAGCAGTTTAGGCCCTCGACTAGCGGGAGGTAGCTACGAGCAGTACTTC.

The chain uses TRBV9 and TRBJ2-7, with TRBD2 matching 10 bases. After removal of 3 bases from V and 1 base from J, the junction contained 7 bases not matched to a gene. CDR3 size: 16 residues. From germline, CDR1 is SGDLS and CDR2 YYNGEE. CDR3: CASSAQAGGPSYEQYF. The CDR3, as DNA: TGTGCCAGCAGCGCCCAAGCGGGAGGGCCGTCCTACGAGCAGTACTTC.

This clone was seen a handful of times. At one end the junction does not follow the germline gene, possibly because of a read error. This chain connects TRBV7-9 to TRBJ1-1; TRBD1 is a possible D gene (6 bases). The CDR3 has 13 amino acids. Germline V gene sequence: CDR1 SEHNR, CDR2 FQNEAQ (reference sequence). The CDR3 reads CSSSLQQGSEAFF. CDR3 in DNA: TGTTCCAGCAGCTTACAACAGGGCTCTGAAGCTTTCTTT.

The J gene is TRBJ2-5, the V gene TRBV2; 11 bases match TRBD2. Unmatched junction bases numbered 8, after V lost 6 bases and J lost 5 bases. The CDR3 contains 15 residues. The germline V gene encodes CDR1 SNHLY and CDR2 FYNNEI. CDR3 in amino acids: CASSLTGTSGETQYF. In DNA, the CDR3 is TGTGCCAGCAGCCTTACCGGGACTAGCGGTGAGACCCAGTACTTC. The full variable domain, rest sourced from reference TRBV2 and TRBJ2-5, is EPEVTQTPSHQVTQMGQEVILRCVPISNHLYFYWYRQILGQKVEFLVSFYNNEISEKSEIFDDQFSVERPDGSNFTLKIRSTKLEDSAMYFCASSLTGTSGETQYFGPGTRLLVL.

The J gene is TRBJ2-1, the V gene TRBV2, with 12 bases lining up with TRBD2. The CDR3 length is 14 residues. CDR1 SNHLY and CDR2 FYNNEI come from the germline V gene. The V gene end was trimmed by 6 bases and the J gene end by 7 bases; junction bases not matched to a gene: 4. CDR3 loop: CASRGLAGNNEQFF. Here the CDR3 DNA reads TGTGCCAGCAGAGGACTAGCGGGAAATAATGAGCAGTTCTTC. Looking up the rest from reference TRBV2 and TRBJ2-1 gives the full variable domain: EPEVTQTPSHQVTQMGQEVILRCVPISNHLYFYWYRQILGQKVEFLVSFYNNEISEKSEIFDDQFSVERPDGSNFTLKIRSTKLEDSAMYFCASRGLAGNNEQFFGPGTRLTVL.